The rows below give T cell receptor beta chains drawn from one sample of a study of blood T cell repertoires in COVID-19. The table came from immunoSEQ multiplex PCR; TCRdb's copy has only in-frame clones and leaves some out. The sample records 280,000 or so clones, about nine tenths being singletons. The specimen sequenced was peripheral blood. The receptors stem from a woman between 25 and 40 years old who had recovered from COVID-19. CDR3s include the opening cysteine and the closing phenylalanine or tryptophan. A D gene is named only where the DNA matches it firmly. Size is stated for part of the rows, as once, few or many counts, or as a class when the clone is expanded.

J gene: TRBJ2-1
V gene: TRBV19
clone size: -
D gene: TRBD2
CDR3 protein: CASSSSGGLRTNNEQFF
CDR3 DNA: TGTGCCAGTAGCTCGAGCGGGGGCTTAAGAACCAACAATGAGCAGTTCTTC

J gene: TRBJ1-3
V gene: TRBV5-5
clone size: few
D gene: TRBD1
CDR3 protein: CASSPGQGAVNTIYF
CDR3 DNA: TGTGCCAGCAGCCCGGGACAGGGGGCAGTAAACACCATATATTTT

J gene: TRBJ1-5
V gene: TRBV5-4
clone size: -
D gene: -
CDR3 protein: CASSTRDGAPQHF
CDR3 DNA: TGTGCCAGCAGCACCCGCGACGGAGCGCCCCAGCATTTT

J gene: TRBJ2-7
V gene: TRBV7-9
clone size: -
D gene: -
CDR3 protein: CASSPRITRGYEQYF
CDR3 DNA: TGTGCCAGCAGTCCCCGCATCACCCGGGGCTACGAGCAGTACTTC

J gene: TRBJ2-7
V gene: TRBV9
clone size: -
D gene: TRBD1
CDR3 protein: CASSYEDRASEQYF
CDR3 DNA: TGTGCCAGCAGCTATGAGGACAGGGCGAGCGAGCAGTACTTC

J gene: TRBJ2-7
V gene: TRBV25-1
clone size: -
D gene: TRBD1
CDR3 protein: CAIPRTGSYEQYF
CDR3 DNA: TGTGCCATCCCTAGGACAGGGTCCTACGAGCAGTACTTC

J gene: TRBJ2-3
V gene: TRBV10-3
clone size: -
D gene: TRBD2
CDR3 protein: CATGTSGDTQYF
CDR3 DNA: TGTGCCACCGGGACTAGCGGTGATACGCAGTATTTT

J gene: TRBJ1-5
V gene: TRBV19
clone size: -
D gene: TRBD1
CDR3 protein: CASTDKGGYSNQPQHF
CDR3 DNA: TGTGCCAGTACCGATAAAGGGGGCTATAGCAATCAGCCCCAGCATTTT

J gene: TRBJ1-6
V gene: TRBV18
clone size: once
D gene: -
CDR3 protein: CASSPRHPGSPLHF
CDR3 DNA: TGTGCCAGCTCACCACGGCATCCTGGTTCACCCCTCCACTTT

J gene: TRBJ2-5
V gene: TRBV6-5
clone size: -
D gene: -
CDR3 protein: CASSYSRGGLNF
CDR3 DNA: TGTGCCAGCAGTTACTCCCGAGGGGGTTTGAACTTC

J gene: TRBJ2-5
V gene: TRBV3-1/TRBV3-2
clone size: -
D gene: TRBD1
CDR3 protein: CASSQGTVRGQTYQETQYF
CDR3 DNA: TGTGCCAGCAGCCAGGGAACGGTAAGGGGACAGACGTACCAAGAGACCCAGTACTTC

J gene: TRBJ1-1
V gene: TRBV6-6
clone size: -
D gene: TRBD1
CDR3 protein: CASRVPGQVPEAFF
CDR3 DNA: TGTGCCAGCAGAGTACCGGGACAGGTCCCTGAAGCTTTCTTT

J gene: TRBJ2-7
V gene: TRBV5-6
clone size: -
D gene: -
CDR3 protein: CASSLTGYEQYF
CDR3 DNA: TGTGCCAGCAGCTTGACGGGCTACGAGCAGTACTTC

J gene: TRBJ2-1
V gene: TRBV9
clone size: -
D gene: -
CDR3 protein: CASSARGGLHNEQFF
CDR3 DNA: TGTGCCAGCAGCGCGAGGGGGGGCCTTCACAATGAGCAGTTCTTC

J gene: TRBJ2-4
V gene: TRBV7-9
clone size: -
D gene: -
CDR3 protein: CASSSGFLKNIQYF
CDR3 DNA: TGTGCCAGCAGCTCCGGGTTCCTCAAGAACATTCAGTACTTC

J gene: TRBJ2-7
V gene: TRBV3-1/TRBV3-2
clone size: -
D gene: -
CDR3 protein: CASSRLYLYEQYF
CDR3 DNA: TGTGCCAGCAGCCGACTCTACCTCTACGAGCAGTACTTC

J gene: TRBJ2-5
V gene: TRBV5-1
clone size: -
D gene: TRBD1
CDR3 protein: CASSANTGGGETQYF
CDR3 DNA: TGCGCCAGCAGCGCCAATACAGGGGGCGGAGAGACCCAGTACTTC

J gene: TRBJ1-5
V gene: TRBV19
clone size: -
D gene: TRBD1
CDR3 protein: CASSRDRGLGQPQHF
CDR3 DNA: TGTGCCAGTAGTAGGGACAGGGGGCTTGGGCAGCCCCAGCATTTT

J gene: TRBJ1-5
V gene: TRBV27
clone size: -
D gene: -
CDR3 protein: CASSLEGTNQPQHF
CDR3 DNA: TGTGCCAGCAGTTTAGAGGGTACCAATCAGCCCCAGCATTTT

J gene: TRBJ1-5
V gene: TRBV6-5
clone size: -
D gene: -
CDR3 protein: CASRRDSNQPQHF
CDR3 DNA: TGTGCCAGCAGGCGAGATAGCAATCAGCCCCAGCATTTT

J gene: TRBJ1-4
V gene: TRBV5-6
clone size: -
D gene: -
CDR3 protein: CASSLQITNEKLFF
CDR3 DNA: TGTGCCAGCAGCTTACAGATTACGAATGAAAAACTGTTTTTT

J gene: TRBJ2-5
V gene: TRBV5-4
clone size: -
D gene: TRBD1
CDR3 protein: CASSARDRGETQYF
CDR3 DNA: TGTGCCAGCAGCGCCCGGGACAGGGGAGAGACCCAGTACTTC

J gene: TRBJ2-7
V gene: TRBV19
clone size: -
D gene: TRBD1
CDR3 protein: CASSIVGQGKYEQYF
CDR3 DNA: TGTGCCAGTAGTATCGTGGGACAGGGGAAATACGAGCAGTACTTC

J gene: TRBJ2-3
V gene: TRBV4-3
clone size: -
D gene: TRBD2
CDR3 protein: CASSTQTSGGVTDTQYF
CDR3 DNA: TGCGCCAGCAGCACTCAGACTAGCGGGGGGGTCACAGATACGCAGTATTTT

J gene: TRBJ2-2
V gene: TRBV28
clone size: -
D gene: TRBD1
CDR3 protein: CASSTGGRRELFF
CDR3 DNA: TGTGCCAGCAGCACAGGGGGCAGGCGGGAGCTGTTTTTT

J gene: TRBJ1-5
V gene: TRBV28
clone size: few
D gene: -
CDR3 protein: CASSFFAGNQPQHF
CDR3 DNA: TGTGCCAGCAGTTTTTTTGCGGGCAATCAGCCCCAGCATTTT

J gene: TRBJ2-3
V gene: TRBV5-6
clone size: -
D gene: TRBD2
CDR3 protein: CASSLKRGADTQYF
CDR3 DNA: TGTGCCAGCAGCCTTAAGCGGGGGGCAGATACGCAGTATTTT

J gene: TRBJ1-5
V gene: TRBV4-2
clone size: -
D gene: TRBD1
CDR3 protein: CASSAGTGGYSNQPQHF
CDR3 DNA: TGTGCCAGCAGCGCCGGGACAGGGGGCTATAGCAATCAGCCCCAGCATTTT

J gene: TRBJ2-3
V gene: TRBV28
clone size: -
D gene: -
CDR3 protein: CATSLTDTQYF
CDR3 DNA: TGTGCCACCTCCCTCACAGATACGCAGTATTTT

J gene: TRBJ1-3
V gene: TRBV25-1
clone size: -
D gene: -
CDR3 protein: CASSEYSNREDTIYF
CDR3 DNA: TGTGCCAGCAGTGAATATTCCAACCGGGAGGACACCATATATTTT

J gene: TRBJ2-3
V gene: TRBV6-5
clone size: -
D gene: TRBD1
CDR3 protein: CASSYRQGATDTQYF
CDR3 DNA: TGTGCCAGCAGTTACAGGCAGGGGGCGACAGATACGCAGTATTTT

J gene: TRBJ2-3
V gene: TRBV24-1
clone size: -
D gene: TRBD2
CDR3 protein: CATSEKQQGRLAGGPLDTQYF
CDR3 DNA: TGTGCCACCAGTGAGAAACAACAGGGCAGACTAGCGGGGGGGCCATTAGATACGCAGTATTTT

J gene: TRBJ1-4
V gene: TRBV27
clone size: -
D gene: -
CDR3 protein: CASREGQPNEKLFF
CDR3 DNA: TGTGCCAGCAGGGAAGGACAGCCTAATGAAAAACTGTTTTTT

J gene: TRBJ1-1
V gene: TRBV15
clone size: -
D gene: -
CDR3 protein: CATSRDARVNTEAFF
CDR3 DNA: TGTGCCACCAGCAGAGATGCCAGGGTGAACACTGAAGCTTTCTTT

J gene: TRBJ1-5
V gene: TRBV27
clone size: -
D gene: TRBD1
CDR3 protein: CASSRTGGNQPQHF
CDR3 DNA: TGTGCCAGCAGCCGGACAGGGGGCAATCAGCCCCAGCATTTT

J gene: TRBJ2-3
V gene: TRBV7-2
clone size: -
D gene: TRBD2
CDR3 protein: CASSPRGLAGGRADTQYF
CDR3 DNA: TGTGCCAGCAGCCCTAGGGGGCTAGCGGGGGGGCGGGCAGATACGCAGTATTTT

J gene: TRBJ1-2
V gene: TRBV27
clone size: -
D gene: -
CDR3 protein: CASSFGGNYGYTF
CDR3 DNA: TGTGCCAGCAGTTTCGGGGGTAACTATGGCTACACCTTC

J gene: TRBJ1-5
V gene: TRBV6-6
clone size: -
D gene: TRBD1
CDR3 protein: CASSYSGGVQPQHF
CDR3 DNA: TGTGCCAGCAGTTACTCAGGGGGCGTTCAGCCCCAGCATTTT

J gene: TRBJ1-2
V gene: TRBV7-9
clone size: -
D gene: -
CDR3 protein: CASSSLYQLQGVDGYTF
CDR3 DNA: TGTGCCAGCAGCTCTCTATACCAACTCCAAGGGGTTGATGGCTACACCTTC

J gene: TRBJ2-1
V gene: TRBV29-1
clone size: -
D gene: TRBD1
CDR3 protein: CSVAARGLRNEQFF
CDR3 DNA: TGCAGCGTTGCCGCCAGGGGGCTTCGCAATGAGCAGTTCTTC

J gene: TRBJ2-5
V gene: TRBV30
clone size: -
D gene: TRBD2
CDR3 protein: CAWSVRGLAGGPGTQYF
CDR3 DNA: TGTGCCTGGAGTGTACGAGGGCTAGCGGGGGGGCCAGGGACCCAGTACTTC

J gene: TRBJ1-1
V gene: TRBV29-1
clone size: -
D gene: TRBD1
CDR3 protein: CSVGGDRAKAFF
CDR3 DNA: TGCAGCGTTGGGGGGGACAGGGCTAAGGCTTTCTTT

J gene: TRBJ1-5
V gene: TRBV5-5
clone size: -
D gene: -
CDR3 protein: CASSKGQSSNQPQHF
CDR3 DNA: TGTGCCAGCAGCAAGGGACAAAGTAGCAATCAGCCCCAGCATTTT

J gene: TRBJ1-4
V gene: TRBV4-1
clone size: -
D gene: TRBD1
CDR3 protein: CASSQESRAGGRKLFF
CDR3 DNA: TGCGCCAGCAGCCAAGAAAGTCGGGCAGGGGGTAGGAAACTGTTTTTT

J gene: TRBJ2-1
V gene: TRBV15
clone size: -
D gene: -
CDR3 protein: CATSSWKGGGNEQFF
CDR3 DNA: TGTGCCACCAGCTCCTGGAAGGGGGGGGGCAATGAGCAGTTCTTC

J gene: TRBJ1-1
V gene: TRBV7-9
clone size: -
D gene: TRBD1
CDR3 protein: CASSSRTGGWNTEAFF
CDR3 DNA: TGTGCCAGCAGCTCCCGGACAGGGGGATGGAACACTGAAGCTTTCTTT

J gene: TRBJ2-1
V gene: TRBV6-4
clone size: -
D gene: TRBD2
CDR3 protein: CASSEGLAGVNEQFF
CDR3 DNA: TGTGCCAGCAGTGAGGGACTAGCGGGGGTGAATGAGCAGTTCTTC

J gene: TRBJ2-5
V gene: TRBV18
clone size: -
D gene: -
CDR3 protein: CASSQRLRVTQYF
CDR3 DNA: TGTGCCAGCTCACAACGGCTCCGGGTGACCCAGTACTTC

J gene: TRBJ2-3
V gene: TRBV4-3
clone size: -
D gene: TRBD2
CDR3 protein: CASSQDGGGVGTDTQYF
CDR3 DNA: TGCGCCAGCAGCCAAGACGGCGGGGGGGTGGGCACAGATACGCAGTATTTT

J gene: TRBJ2-7
V gene: TRBV5-6
clone size: -
D gene: -
CDR3 protein: CASSPDRGQKYF
CDR3 DNA: TGTGCCAGCAGCCCGGATAGAGGACAGAAGTACTTC

J gene: TRBJ1-1
V gene: TRBV13
clone size: once
D gene: -
CDR3 protein: CASSHSADMNTEAFF
CDR3 DNA: TGTGCCAGCAGCCATTCGGCGGACATGAACACTGAAGCTTTCTTT

J gene: TRBJ2-2
V gene: TRBV19
clone size: -
D gene: TRBD1
CDR3 protein: CASSTGTGAFNGELFF
CDR3 DNA: TGTGCCAGTAGTACAGGGACAGGGGCGTTTAACGGGGAGCTGTTTTTT

J gene: TRBJ2-1
V gene: TRBV2
clone size: -
D gene: -
CDR3 protein: CASSESAGGLLNEQFF
CDR3 DNA: TGTGCCAGCAGTGAATCGGCAGGGGGGCTACTCAATGAGCAGTTCTTC

J gene: TRBJ2-7
V gene: TRBV7-9
clone size: -
D gene: TRBD2
CDR3 protein: CASSQTGPGTSGLYEQYF
CDR3 DNA: TGTGCCAGCAGCCAGACAGGGCCCGGGACTAGCGGACTCTACGAGCAGTACTTC

J gene: TRBJ1-2
V gene: TRBV30
clone size: -
D gene: -
CDR3 protein: CAWVGGGYGYTF
CDR3 DNA: TGTGCCTGGGTGGGGGGAGGCTATGGCTACACCTTC

J gene: TRBJ2-3
V gene: TRBV2
clone size: few
D gene: TRBD1
CDR3 protein: CAKTQGANTQYF
CDR3 DNA: TGTGCCAAAACGCAGGGGGCTAATACGCAGTATTTT

J gene: TRBJ1-1
V gene: TRBV7-3
clone size: -
D gene: TRBD1
CDR3 protein: CASRPTGGAGMNTEAFF
CDR3 DNA: TGTGCCAGCAGGCCGACAGGGGGCGCCGGGATGAACACTGAAGCTTTCTTT